Given below is one T cell receptor beta chain in context. Antigen specificity is unknown. This specimen belongs to a study of CD8+ T cells in alopecia areata. The study's findings and limits: The study found higher clonality in lesional than normal scalp, especially in alopecia totalis/universalis.

In each case, RNA was isolated and then reverse transcribed into cDNA as the sequencing template. Generated by immunoSEQ multiplex PCR, the TCRdb table keeps only in-frame clones and is missing some. The table includes 200,000 or so clones, around three fifths detected once. Trimming stripped 0 bases from V and 1 base from J, with 9 bases between. This CDR3 spans 15 amino acids. From germline, CDR1 is MNHEY and CDR2 SVGAGI. This clonotype was sampled from a human donor in good health. The sequenced sample consisted of CD8+ T cells sorted from blood. J is TRBJ1-1 and V is TRBV6-5; D unclear. The CDR3 is CASSYSGSPNTEAFF. The DNA of the CDR3 is TGTGCCAGCAGTTACTCGGGATCGCCGAACACTGAAGCTTTCTTT.